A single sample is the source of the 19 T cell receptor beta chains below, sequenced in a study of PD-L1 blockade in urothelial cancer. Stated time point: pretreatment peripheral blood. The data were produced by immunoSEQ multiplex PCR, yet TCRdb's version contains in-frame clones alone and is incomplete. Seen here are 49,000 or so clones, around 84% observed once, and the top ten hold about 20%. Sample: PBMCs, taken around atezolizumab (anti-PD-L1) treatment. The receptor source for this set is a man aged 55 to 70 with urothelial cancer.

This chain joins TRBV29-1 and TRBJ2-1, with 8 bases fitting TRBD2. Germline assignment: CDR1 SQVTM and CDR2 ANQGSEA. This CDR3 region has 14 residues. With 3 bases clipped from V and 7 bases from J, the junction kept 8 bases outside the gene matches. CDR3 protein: CSVDGRGVVNEQFF. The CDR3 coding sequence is TGCAGCGTTGACGGGAGGGGAGTAGTAAATGAGCAGTTCTTC.

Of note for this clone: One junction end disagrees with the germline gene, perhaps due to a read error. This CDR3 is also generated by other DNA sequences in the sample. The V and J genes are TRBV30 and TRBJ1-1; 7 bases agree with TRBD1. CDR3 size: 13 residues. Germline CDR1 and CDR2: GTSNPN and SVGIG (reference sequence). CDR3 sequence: CAWRTDRDTEAFF. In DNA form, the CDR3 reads TGTGCCTGGAGAACCGACAGGGACACTGAAGCTTTTTTT.

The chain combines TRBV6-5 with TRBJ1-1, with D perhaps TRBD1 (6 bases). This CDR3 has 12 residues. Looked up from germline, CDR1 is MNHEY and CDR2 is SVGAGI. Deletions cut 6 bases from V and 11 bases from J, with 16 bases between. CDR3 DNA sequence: TGTGCCAGCAGCCACGTCGGGGGGGCCGCTTTCTTT. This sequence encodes CASSHVGGAAFF.

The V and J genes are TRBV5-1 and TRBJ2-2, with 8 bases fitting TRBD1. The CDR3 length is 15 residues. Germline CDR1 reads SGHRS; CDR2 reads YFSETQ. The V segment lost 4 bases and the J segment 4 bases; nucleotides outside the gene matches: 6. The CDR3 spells CASSPGGAGTGELFF. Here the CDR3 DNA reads TGCGCCAGCAGCCCAGGGGGCGCGGGCACCGGGGAGCTGTTTTTT.

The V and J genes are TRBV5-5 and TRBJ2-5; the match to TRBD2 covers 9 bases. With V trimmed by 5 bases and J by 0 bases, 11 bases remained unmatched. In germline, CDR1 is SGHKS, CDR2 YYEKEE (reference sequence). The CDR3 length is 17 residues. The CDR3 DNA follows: TGTGCCAGCAGGCCCTATCTAACTAGCGGGTACCAAGAGACCCAGTACTTC. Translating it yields CASRPYLTSGYQETQYF.

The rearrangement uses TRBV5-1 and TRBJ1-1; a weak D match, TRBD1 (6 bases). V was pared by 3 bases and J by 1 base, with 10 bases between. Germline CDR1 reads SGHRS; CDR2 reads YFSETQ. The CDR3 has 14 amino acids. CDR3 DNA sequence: TGCGCCAGCAGCTCCGGGACACCGAACACTGAAGCTTTCTTT. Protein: CASSSGTPNTEAFF.

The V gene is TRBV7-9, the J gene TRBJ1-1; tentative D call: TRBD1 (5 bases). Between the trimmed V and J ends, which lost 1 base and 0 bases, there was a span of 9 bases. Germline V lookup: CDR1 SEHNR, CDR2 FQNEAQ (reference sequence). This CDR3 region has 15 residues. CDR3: CASSLGRTMNTEAFF. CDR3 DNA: TGTGCCAGCAGCTTAGGCCGGACAATGAACACTGAAGCTTTCTTT.

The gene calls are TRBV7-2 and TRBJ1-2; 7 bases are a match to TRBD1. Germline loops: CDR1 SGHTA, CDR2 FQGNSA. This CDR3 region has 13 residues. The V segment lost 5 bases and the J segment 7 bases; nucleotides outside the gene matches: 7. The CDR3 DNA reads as TGTGCCAGCAGCCCCCCCGGGACAGCTGGCTACACCTTC. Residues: CASSPPGTAGYTF. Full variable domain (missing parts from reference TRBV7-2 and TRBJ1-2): GAGVSQSPSNKVTEKGKDVELRCDPISGHTALYWYRQSLGQGLEFLIYFQGNSAPDKSGLPSDRFSAERTGGSVSTLTIQRTQQEDSAVYLCASSPPGTAGYTFGSGTRLTVV.

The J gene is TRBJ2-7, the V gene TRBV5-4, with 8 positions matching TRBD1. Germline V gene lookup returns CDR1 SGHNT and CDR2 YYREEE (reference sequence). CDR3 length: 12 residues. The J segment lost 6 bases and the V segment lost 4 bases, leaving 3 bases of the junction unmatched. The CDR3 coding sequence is TGTGCCAGCAGCAAAGGACAGGGCGAGCAGTACTTC. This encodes CASSKGQGEQYF.

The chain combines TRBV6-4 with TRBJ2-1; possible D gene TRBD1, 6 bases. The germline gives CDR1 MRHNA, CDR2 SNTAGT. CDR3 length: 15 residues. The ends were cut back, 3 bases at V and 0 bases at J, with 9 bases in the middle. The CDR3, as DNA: TGTGCCAGCAGTGATACGGACAGCTCCTACAATGAGCAGTTCTTC. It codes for CASSDTDSSYNEQFF.

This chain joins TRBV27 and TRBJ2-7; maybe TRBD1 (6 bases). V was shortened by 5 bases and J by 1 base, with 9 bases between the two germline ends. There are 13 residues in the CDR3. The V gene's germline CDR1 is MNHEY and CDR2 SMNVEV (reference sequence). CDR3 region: CASSRDTSYEQYF. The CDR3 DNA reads TGTGCCAGCAGTCGGGACACGTCCTACGAGCAGTACTTC.

DNA of the CDR3: TGTGCCGGCAATCTTCGAGGGAGCTCCTATAATTCACCCCTCCACTTT. Translated: CAGNLRGSSYNSPLHF. This rearrangement joins TRBV5-6 to TRBJ1-6; D unclear. Germline V CDR1 and CDR2: SGHDT, YYEEEE. The V end lost 10 bases, the J end lost 0 bases, and 17 bases lay between the germline ends. The CDR3 covers 16 residues.

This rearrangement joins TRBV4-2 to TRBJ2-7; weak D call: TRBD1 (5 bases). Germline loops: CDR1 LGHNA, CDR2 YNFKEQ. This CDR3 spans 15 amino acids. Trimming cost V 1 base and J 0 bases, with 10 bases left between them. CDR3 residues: CASSQVQGSSYEQYF. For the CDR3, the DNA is TGTGCCAGCAGCCAAGTCCAGGGAAGCTCCTACGAGCAGTACTTC.

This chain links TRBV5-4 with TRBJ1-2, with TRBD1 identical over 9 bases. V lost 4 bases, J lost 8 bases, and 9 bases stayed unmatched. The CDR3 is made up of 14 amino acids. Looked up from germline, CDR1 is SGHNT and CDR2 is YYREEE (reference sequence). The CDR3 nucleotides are TGTGCCAGCAGCGTCGGACAGGGGCAAGGCGGCTACACCTTC. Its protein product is CASSVGQGQGGYTF.

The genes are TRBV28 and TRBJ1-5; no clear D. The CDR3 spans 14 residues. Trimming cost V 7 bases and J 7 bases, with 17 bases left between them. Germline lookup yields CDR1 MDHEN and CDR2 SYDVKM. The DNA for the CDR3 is TGTGCCAGCACTGCGGCGGGGAATGTACAGCCCCAGCATTTT. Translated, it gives CASTAAGNVQPQHF.

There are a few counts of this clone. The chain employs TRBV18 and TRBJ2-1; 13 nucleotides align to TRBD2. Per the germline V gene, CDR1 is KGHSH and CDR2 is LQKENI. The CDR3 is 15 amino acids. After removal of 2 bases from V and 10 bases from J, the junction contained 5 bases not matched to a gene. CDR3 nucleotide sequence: TGTGCCAGCTCACCATCCTCGACTAGCGGGGGGGAGCAGTTCTTC. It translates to CASSPSSTSGGEQFF. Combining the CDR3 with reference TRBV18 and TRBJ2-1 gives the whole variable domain NAGVMQNPRHLVRRRGQEARLRCSPMKGHSHVYWYRQLPEEGLKFMVYLQKENIIDESGMPKERFSAEFPKEGPSILRIQQVVRGDSAAYFCASSPSSTSGGEQFFGPGTRLTVL.

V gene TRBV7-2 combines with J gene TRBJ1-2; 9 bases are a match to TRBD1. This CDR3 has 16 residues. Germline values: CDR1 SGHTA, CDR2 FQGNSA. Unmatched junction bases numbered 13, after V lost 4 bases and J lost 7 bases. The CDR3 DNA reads TGTGCCAGCAGCTCCCCGGCGGGACAGGGAGGGGGTGGCTACACCTTC. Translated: CASSSPAGQGGGGYTF. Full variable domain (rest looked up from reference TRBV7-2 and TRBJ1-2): GAGVSQSPSNKVTEKGKDVELRCDPISGHTALYWYRQSLGQGLEFLIYFQGNSAPDKSGLPSDRFSAERTGGSVSTLTIQRTQQEDSAVYLCASSSPAGQGGGGYTFGSGTRLTVV.

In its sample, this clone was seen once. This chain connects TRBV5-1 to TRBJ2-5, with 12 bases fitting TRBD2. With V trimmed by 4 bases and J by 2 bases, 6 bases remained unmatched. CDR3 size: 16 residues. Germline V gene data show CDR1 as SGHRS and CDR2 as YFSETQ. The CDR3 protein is CASSIGGTSGQETQYF. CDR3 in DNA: TGCGCCAGCAGCATTGGAGGGACTAGCGGGCAAGAGACCCAGTACTTC.

CDR3 loop: CASSPPPGVNEQFF. The CDR3 DNA reads as TGTGCCAGCAGCCCTCCGCCCGGGGTAAATGAGCAGTTCTTC. This chain joins TRBV27 and TRBJ2-1; weak D call: TRBD2 (5 bases). Germline V gives CDR1 MNHEY, CDR2 SMNVEV (reference sequence). The V end lost 6 bases, the J end lost 7 bases, and 16 bases lay between the germline ends. This CDR3 contains 14 residues.